This T cell receptor beta chain was sequenced in a study of blood T cell repertoires in COVID-19. Germline V gene lookup returns CDR1 MNHNY and CDR2 SVGAGI (reference sequence). The CDR3 length is 15 residues. The V and J ends lost 0 bases and 8 bases, in that order; junction bases with no gene match: 5. This table comes from immunoSEQ multiplex PCR, and its TCRdb copy is limited to in-frame clones, with some not included. Seen here are roughly 250,000 clones, 87% observed once, and the top ten hold around 7.8%. The source material was peripheral blood. The genes are TRBV6-6 and TRBJ2-4; TRBD1 matches 9 bases. This sequence originates from a man in his 60s who had recovered from COVID-19. The CDR3 spells CASSYSLDRGDIQYF. The CDR3 DNA follows: TGTGCCAGCAGTTACTCGCTGGACAGGGGAGACATTCAGTACTTC.